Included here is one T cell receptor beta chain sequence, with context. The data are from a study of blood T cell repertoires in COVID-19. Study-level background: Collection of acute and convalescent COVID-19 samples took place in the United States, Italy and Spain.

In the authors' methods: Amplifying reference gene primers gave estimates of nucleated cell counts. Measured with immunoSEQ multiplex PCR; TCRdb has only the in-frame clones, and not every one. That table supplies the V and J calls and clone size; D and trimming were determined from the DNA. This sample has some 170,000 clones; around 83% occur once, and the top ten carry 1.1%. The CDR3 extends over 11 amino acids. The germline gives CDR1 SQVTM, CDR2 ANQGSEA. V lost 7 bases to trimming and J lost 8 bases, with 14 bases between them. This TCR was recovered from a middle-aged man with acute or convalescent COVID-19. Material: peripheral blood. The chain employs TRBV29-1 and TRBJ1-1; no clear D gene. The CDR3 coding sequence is TGCAGCGGTGCCCGAGGGTCAGAAGCTTTCTTT. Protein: CSGARGSEAFF.